This T cell receptor beta chain emerged from a study of T cell responses to AZD1222 COVID-19 vaccine. Libraries were prepared by immunoSEQ multiplex PCR; TCRdb keeps only in-frame clonotypes and omits some of them. This table holds about 110,000 clones, roughly nine tenths found once. Worth noting for this clone: Antigen unknown.

Study observations and caveats: Reportedly, close to half of spike-specific TCRs are directed against unmutated variant regions. Donors skewed white British and female; clonal diversity was possibly underestimated. There were repertoire samples only from the period after the peak T cell response.

This TCR derives from an adult in good health. Here the sequenced sample was peripheral blood, taken on day 0 of AZD1222 vaccination.

The chain's CDR3 is CASSLRTSGSDEQYF. The CDR3, as DNA: TGTGCCAGCAGCCTCCGGACTAGCGGGAGTGACGAGCAGTACTTC. The chain uses TRBV5-4 and TRBJ2-7, with 13 bases matching TRBD2. Germline CDR1 and CDR2: SGHNT and YYREEE (reference sequence). V lost 4 bases to trimming and J lost 5 bases; unmatched junction nucleotides: 6. The CDR3 loop spans 15 amino acids.